This record looks at one T cell receptor (beta chain) sequence and its context. What it binds is not known. The CDR3 spans 16 residues. Germline CDR1 reads SGHAT; CDR2 reads FQNNGV. The study sorted every CD8+ T cell subset in triplicate at 310,000 or so cells each. Naive CD8+ T cells had a CD45RO-CCR7+CD27+CD95- phenotype. The data originate from a study of CXCR3-negative and CXCR3-positive naive CD8 T cells. Overall study results and limits: Similar TRBV-TRBJ usage was seen in naive cells (both CXCR3-negative and CXCR3-positive), but memory cells differed. The TRB CDR3s that CXCR3-positive naive cells carried were more hydrophobic than those of CXCR3-negative naive cells.

UMI-labeled 5' RACE yielded the TRB cDNA libraries. TCRdb reprocessed the 5' RACE reads and keeps a single row for each CDR3 protein, giving no DNA. Its table lists roughly 7,300 distinct CDR3 sequences. The TCR comes from a human donor in good health. Some clones in this sample may be carry-over from other donors' samples. Material for sequencing was naive CXCR3+ CD8+ T cells from blood. The subset is: CD45RO-CCR7+CD27+CD95- naive CD8+ T cells expressing CXCR3 (TNR3+). This chain uses TRBV11-2 with TRBJ2-1; TCRdb's D gene call, TRBD1, goes unchecked for lack of DNA. CDR3 sequence: CASSYGDSKNYNEQFF.